This T cell receptor (beta chain) was sequenced in a study of blood T cell repertoires in COVID-19. Up to 2 weeks before entering the study, exposed participants had met a COVID-19 case. The ends lost 5 bases at V and 2 bases at J; junction bases unmatched: 6. Germline V CDR1 and CDR2: LNHDA, SQIVND (reference sequence). This CDR3 contains 14 residues. Authors' methods: By means of reference gene primer amplification, nucleated cell counts were estimated. Assay: immunoSEQ multiplex PCR; the TCRdb copy retains only in-frame clones and omits some. The D gene and trimming were derived from the DNA, and the V and J assignments and clone size from that table. The table records 280,000 or so clones, just under 90% of them present only once.

Material for sequencing was PBMCs or T cells enriched from blood (not recorded which). The chain uses TRBV19 and TRBJ2-7; 7 bases are a match to TRBD1. The sequence was collected from a woman between 50 and 59 years old who had been exposed to COVID-19. CDR3 amino acids: CASSARQGPYEQYF. DNA of the CDR3: TGTGCCAGTAGTGCCCGACAGGGCCCCTACGAGCAGTACTTC.